These T cell receptor beta chains were read from a single sample in a study of blood T cell repertoires in COVID-19. Sequenced by immunoSEQ multiplex PCR; TCRdb stores in-frame clones only, minus some. The data hold over 200,000 clones, with about nine tenths observed a single time. The specimen was PBMCs or T cells enriched from blood (not recorded which). The receptor source for this set is a human donor in a cohort exposed to, infected with or recovered from COVID-19 (not recorded which). The donor label of this sample is uncertain. CDR3s include the opening cysteine and the closing phenylalanine or tryptophan. D genes are given only for firm matches. Clone size is given for some rows only: seen once, a few or many times, or a class if the clone is expanded.

TRBV6-6	TRBJ2-7	once	10	.	TGTGCCACAGGATCCTACGAGCAGTACTTC	CATGSYEQYF
TRBV4-2	TRBJ1-2	once	15	.	TGTGCCAGCAGCCAAGAGTTGGGGGGGGCCTATGGCTACACCTTC	CASSQELGGAYGYTF
TRBV19	TRBJ1-2	.	12	.	TGTGCCAGTAGTACCTCTTACTATGGCTACACCTTC	CASSTSYYGYTF
TRBV18	TRBJ1-2	.	16	.	TGTGCCAGCTCACCCCGCGGAGGGGAGGCAACCTATGGCTACACCTTC	CASSPRGGEATYGYTF
TRBV24-1	TRBJ2-2	.	15	TRBD1	TGTGCCACCAGTGATCACACAGGGGTCACCGGGGAGCTGTTTTTT	CATSDHTGVTGELFF
TRBV5-6	TRBJ1-5	.	14	.	TGTGCCAGCAGCTTGGCCGGCAGGCCCCAGCCCCAGCATTTT	CASSLAGRPQPQHF
TRBV5-4	TRBJ2-7	.	14	TRBD2	TGTGCCAGCAGCCCGGGACTAAATTCCTACGAGCAGTACTTC	CASSPGLNSYEQYF
TRBV5-1	TRBJ2-5	once	15	TRBD1	TGCGCCAGCAGCTTCGGACAGGGGTGGCAAGAGACCCAGTACTTC	CASSFGQGWQETQYF
TRBV5-5	TRBJ2-3	few	12	.	TGTGCCAGCAGCCCTAGAGCAGATACGCAGTATTTT	CASSPRADTQYF
TRBV2	TRBJ2-5	.	15	TRBD1	TGTGCCATGCTCAACCGACAGGGGCGCCAAGAGACCCAGTACTTC	CAMLNRQGRQETQYF
TRBV6-5	TRBJ2-7	.	13	TRBD1	TGTGCCAGCAGATCCCGGGACAGCTACGAGCAGTACTTC	CASRSRDSYEQYF